One and the same sample provided the 6 T cell receptor beta chains below, sequenced in a study. MiXCR, applied by TCRdb to the 5' RACE reads, yields one record per CDR3 protein. The sample lists about 5,300 distinct CDR3 sequences, roughly a third occurring once. The sample was memory CD4+ T cells sorted from blood. Subset: memory CD4+ T cells, CD4+CD45RO+CD25-. Receptors were obtained from a female donor with breast cancer.

This clonotype was detected once. The chain employs TRBV5-1 and TRBJ1-5; D is undetermined. Trimming took 3 bases from V and 6 from J, leaving 10 bases between them. From germline, CDR1 is SGHRS and CDR2 YFSETQ. The CDR3 consists of 13 residues. The CDR3, as DNA: TGCGCCAGCAGCTCGGACGGGATTCAGCCCCAGCATTTT. It is translated as CASSSDGIQPQHF.

Remarks on this clonotype: A read error may account for a junction end that differs from germline. This CDR3 is CASSAALNTEAVF. In nucleotides, the CDR3 is TGTGCCAGCAGTGCAGCACTGAACACTGAAGCTGTCTTT. The chain employs TRBV27 and TRBJ1-1; D gene uncertain. CDR1 is MNHEY, CDR2 SMNVEV, per germline (reference sequence). This CDR3 is 13 amino acids long.

In the case of this clonotype: Mismatch with germline at one junction end may stem from a read error. This chain connects TRBV28 to TRBJ2-7, with a weak D call TRBD2 (6 bases). The length of the CDR3 is 16 residues. Looked up from germline, CDR1 is MDHEN and CDR2 is SYDVKM. CDR3 amino acids: CASSLWEEGQWYEQYF. As DNA, the CDR3 is TGTGCCAGCAGTTTATGGGAGGAGGGCCAATGGTACGAGCAGTACTTT.

In this sample, this clonotype turned up many times. In DNA form, the CDR3 reads TGCGCCAGCAGTCGAGGGGAGCAGGCTACCTACGAGCAGTACTTC. This sequence encodes CASSRGEQATYEQYF. V is TRBV4-1 and J is TRBJ2-7; TRBD1 or TRBD2 may be the D gene (5 bases each). V dropped 6 bases and J dropped 2 bases, with 17 bases sitting between them. CDR1 and CDR2 (germline): MGHRA, YSYEKL. The CDR3 is made up of 15 amino acids.

This clonotype counts as medium-sized. The genes are TRBV27 and TRBJ1-2; perhaps TRBD1 as D (5 bases). Germline assignment: CDR1 MNHEY and CDR2 SMNVEV (reference sequence). Trimming left V 4 bases short and J 7 bases short, with 19 bases between. CDR3 length equals 15 residues. The CDR3 is CASSSPGMGRGGYTF. The CDR3 DNA is TGTGCCAGCAGTTCCCCAGGGATGGGACGGGGTGGCTACACCTTC.

This clonotype occurred many times. The CDR3 protein is CASSLDRTGADTQYF. CDR3 sequence (DNA): TGTGCCAGCAGCTTAGACCGTACAGGCGCAGATACGCAGTATTTT. The rearrangement uses TRBV11-1 and TRBJ2-3, with D maybe TRBD1 (5 bases). The CDR3 runs 15 residues. Per germline, CDR1 SGHAT and CDR2 FQDESV (reference sequence). Trimming left V 1 base short and J 4 bases short, with 12 bases between.